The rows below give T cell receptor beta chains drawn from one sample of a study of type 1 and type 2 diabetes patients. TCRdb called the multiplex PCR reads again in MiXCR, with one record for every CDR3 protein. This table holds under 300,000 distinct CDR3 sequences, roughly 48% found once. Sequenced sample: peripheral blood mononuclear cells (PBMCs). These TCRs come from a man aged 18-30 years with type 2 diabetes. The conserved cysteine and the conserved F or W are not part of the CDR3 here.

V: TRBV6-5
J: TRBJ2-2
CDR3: ASSKGSTNTGELF

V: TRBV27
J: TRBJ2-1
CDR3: ASSFPSGARELNEQF

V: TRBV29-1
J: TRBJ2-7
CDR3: SASSESNEQY

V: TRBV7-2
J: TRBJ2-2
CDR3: ASSQAGVGTEELF

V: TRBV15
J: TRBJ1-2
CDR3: ATTDRTFINYGYT

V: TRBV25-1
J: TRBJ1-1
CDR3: ASSPPVNTEAF

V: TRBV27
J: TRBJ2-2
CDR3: ASSTLAGAGELF

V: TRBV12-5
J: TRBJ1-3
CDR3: ASGPFNGNTIY

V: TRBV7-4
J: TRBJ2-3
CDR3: ASSPPAGGDTQY

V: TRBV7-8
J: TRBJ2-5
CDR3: ASSLYGDTETQY

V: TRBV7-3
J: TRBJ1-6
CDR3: ASSLARTGPGSPLH

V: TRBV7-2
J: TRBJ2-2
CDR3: ASSLAGTGLISLF

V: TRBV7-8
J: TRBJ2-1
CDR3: ASSLPRGAFNEQF

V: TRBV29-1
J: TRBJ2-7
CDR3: SVEISSRYEQY

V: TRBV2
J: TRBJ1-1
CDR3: ASRNQGISEAF

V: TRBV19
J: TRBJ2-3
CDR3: ASSIDGSTDTQY

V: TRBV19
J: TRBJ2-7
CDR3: ASSMAGELTEQY

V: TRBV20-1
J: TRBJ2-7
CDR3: RPDTLSYEQY

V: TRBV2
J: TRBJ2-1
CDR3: ASSWGGGMLEQF

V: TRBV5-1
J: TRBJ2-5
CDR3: ASGLGGKETQY

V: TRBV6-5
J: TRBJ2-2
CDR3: ASRRQGGGTGELF

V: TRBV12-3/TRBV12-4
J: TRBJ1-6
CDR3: ASSLNRPHSPLH

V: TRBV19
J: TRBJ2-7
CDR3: ASSPRQGGSDEQY

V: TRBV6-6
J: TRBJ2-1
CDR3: ASSPFRVTGGFGNEQF

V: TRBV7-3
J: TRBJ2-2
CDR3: ASRRDHTGELF

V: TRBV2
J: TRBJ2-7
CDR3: ASRRNRESYKQY

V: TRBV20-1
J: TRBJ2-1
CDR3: SARGGTGGSYNEQF

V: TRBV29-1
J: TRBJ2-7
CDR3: SVEATGSSGLGQGGSSYEQY

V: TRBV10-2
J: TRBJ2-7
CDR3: ASSDPETSETYEQY

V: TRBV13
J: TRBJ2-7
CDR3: ASSLYRGGEQY